Below, one TCR beta chain is given with its context. Its antigen is unknown. The germline V gene encodes CDR1 LGHNA and CDR2 YNFKEQ. V dropped 0 bases and J dropped 0 bases, with 12 bases sitting between them. CDR3 size: 17 residues. These data come from a study of beta chain features in type 1 diabetes. Study results and limitations: High TCR expression in some cells could lead to their over-representation in cDNA sequencing.

The whole isolated RNA underwent reverse transcription, so sequencing captured expressed TCRB transcripts. Sequenced by immunoSEQ multiplex PCR; TCRdb stores in-frame clones only, minus some. The sample consists of some 400,000 clones, about 15% of them appearing once. Sequenced material: naive CD4+ T cells from blood. This TCR derives from a woman aged 18 to 35 in good health. The chain joins TRBV4-2 to TRBJ1-3, with D maybe TRBD1 (5 bases). CDR3 DNA: TGTGCCAGCAGCCAAGAAGGCGCAGGGCGCTCTGGAAACACCATATATTTT. This codes for CASSQEGAGRSGNTIYF.